This T cell receptor (beta chain) was recorded in a study of cytomegalovirus exposure and HLA in healthy donors. The study, taken as a whole, reports: The productive fraction for most TCR beta V segments was about 90% or about 30% in an earlier analysis. A list of roughly 180 TCR beta chains associated with cytomegalovirus was given.

The PCR made use of 60 Vbeta and 13 Jbeta primers. Produced via immunoSEQ multiplex PCR; TCRdb's table is partial and in-frame only. The data show around 150,000 clones, around three quarters seen once. V lost 5 bases to trimming and J lost 5 bases, with 13 bases between them. This CDR3 spans 13 amino acids. Germline assignment: CDR1 MNHEY and CDR2 SMNVEV (reference sequence). Concerning this clone itself: Its antigen is not known.

This TCR was recovered from a middle-aged woman in good health and CMV-seronegative. Source material: PBMCs. This chain links TRBV27 with TRBJ2-7; D might be TRBD1 (5 bases). Written as DNA, the CDR3 is TGTGCCAGCAGTCATCACCCAGGGAACGAGCAGTACTTC. Protein sequence: CASSHHPGNEQYF.